This is a list of T cell receptor beta chains from one sample in a study of T-cell reconstitution after alpha-beta-depleted transplantation in children. TCRdb redid the calling of the PCR reads with MiXCR, one entry per CDR3 protein. The sample has some 75,000 distinct CDR3 sequences; approximately 7.4% are singletons. The specimen comprised PBMCs from the stem cell graft donor, sampled from the stem cell graft. Receptors originate from a human donor who donated a stem cell graft to a child with acute lymphoblastic leukemia. The CDR3 runs from the conserved cysteine through the conserved F or W. Each record gives: D gene, clone size, J gene, V gene, CDR3 DNA, CDR3 protein. D genes are given only for firm matches. Size values are once, few and many counts, or a class for expanded clones, and some rows have none.

NA	NA	TRBJ2-7	TRBV5-1	TGCGCCAGCAGCTTTTCGACAGTCTCCTACGAGCAGTACTTC	CASSFSTVSYEQYF
TRBD2	many	TRBJ2-1	TRBV20-1	TGCAGTGCTCCACCCGGACTAGCGGGGCCCCCTACAGATGAGCAGTTCTTC	CSAPPGLAGPPTDEQFF
TRBD1	many	TRBJ1-1	TRBV12-3/TRBV12-4	TGTGCCAGCAGTTTAGCGCCGGACAGGGGAGCTTTCTTT	CASSLAPDRGAFF
TRBD1	few	TRBJ2-5	TRBV19	TGTGCCAGTAGTAGGGCGACAGGGAACCAAGAGACCCAGTACTTC	CASSRATGNQETQYF
NA	many	TRBJ1-2	TRBV20-1	TGCAGTAGGGTGGCGAATTATGGCTACACCTTC	CSRVANYGYTF
TRBD2	many	TRBJ2-1	TRBV20-1	TGCAGTGCCCTCGGCGCGGGAGGGGATAATGAGCAGTTCTTC	CSALGAGGDNEQFF
NA	few	TRBJ2-1	TRBV7-7	TGTGCCAGCAGCTTCCGCGAAAGCTCCTACAATGAGCAGTTCTTC	CASSFRESSYNEQFF
NA	many	TRBJ1-1	TRBV7-2	TGTGCCAGCAGCACGTGGACTGAGGACGAAGCTTTCTTT	CASSTWTEDEAFF
NA	many	TRBJ2-7	TRBV4-1	TGCGCCAGCAGTCCTCTGGGCCTCTCCTACGAGCAGTACTTC	CASSPLGLSYEQYF
TRBD1	many	TRBJ2-7	TRBV11-2	TGTGCCAGCAGCTACGACAGGGTCTTCTCCTACGAGCAGTACTTC	CASSYDRVFSYEQYF
TRBD1	few	TRBJ2-7	TRBV20-1	TGCAGTGCTAGGATTCAGGGGGCGGCGACCCCGCCTAGGGAGCAGTACTTC	CSARIQGAATPPREQYF
NA	many	TRBJ2-7	TRBV7-9	TGTGCCAGCAGCTTAACCGGGACGCATCCCTACGAGCAGTACTTC	CASSLTGTHPYEQYF
NA	many	TRBJ1-1	TRBV7-6	TGTGCCAGCAGGAAATTCTCCCAGAACACTGAAGCTTTCTTT	CASRKFSQNTEAFF
NA	many	TRBJ1-1	TRBV29-1	TGCAGCGTTGTGCCGGCACTGAACACTGAAGCTTTCTTT	CSVVPALNTEAFF
NA	many	TRBJ1-5	TRBV4-2	TGTGCCAGCAGCCAAGATGGGGTCAATCAGCCCCAGCATTTT	CASSQDGVNQPQHF
TRBD2	many	TRBJ2-7	TRBV6-2/TRBV6-3	TGTGCCAGCGTTGCCGGACTAGCGGGGGCCCTATCCTACGAGCAGTACTTC	CASVAGLAGALSYEQYF
NA	many	TRBJ1-1	TRBV29-1	TGCAGCGTTGCATTGGCCTACACTGAAGCTTTCTTT	CSVALAYTEAFF
TRBD1	NA	TRBJ2-7	TRBV6-2/TRBV6-3	TGTGCCAGCAGTTACCCTGGGACAGGCTGGTACGAGCAGTACTTC	CASSYPGTGWYEQYF
TRBD1	many	TRBJ1-1	TRBV12-3/TRBV12-4	TGTGCCAGCAGTTCAACAGGGGGCACTGAAGCTTTCTTT	CASSSTGGTEAFF
NA	many	TRBJ1-1	TRBV29-1	TGCAGCGTTGAAGTGGAGGGCTTAGCTTTCTTT	CSVEVEGLAFF
NA	few	TRBJ2-7	TRBV3-1	TGTGCCAGCAGCCCGGGACTCTACCACTACGAGCAGTACTTC	CASSPGLYHYEQYF
TRBD1	many	TRBJ1-4	TRBV5-1	TGCGCCAGCAGCCGAGACCCGGGACAGGGGAATGAAAAACTGTTTTTT	CASSRDPGQGNEKLFF
TRBD2	many	TRBJ2-1	TRBV12-3/TRBV12-4	TGTGCCAGCAGTCCCCAACTAGCGGGGGGTCGGTACAATGAGCAGTTCTTC	CASSPQLAGGRYNEQFF
NA	many	TRBJ1-4	TRBV3-1	TGTGCCAGCAGCCAATCCGCGGGGGCCTTCAATGAAAAACTGTTTTTT	CASSQSAGAFNEKLFF
NA	many	TRBJ2-1	TRBV7-9	TGTGCCAGCAGCTTAGTTTGGGCTAGCGAGCAGTTCTTC	CASSLVWASEQFF
TRBD1	many	TRBJ2-1	TRBV27	TGTGCCAGCAGTTTAGGGGACAGGGGTTCTTACAATGAGCAGTTCTTC	CASSLGDRGSYNEQFF
TRBD1	many	TRBJ1-5	TRBV27	TGTGCCAGCAGTCGACAGGGACAAGATGGCAATCAGCCCCAGCATTTT	CASSRQGQDGNQPQHF
NA	many	TRBJ2-7	TRBV12-3/TRBV12-4	TGTGCCAGCAGTTCCAGGGGGGGAGCTTCCTACGAGCAGTACTTC	CASSSRGGASYEQYF
NA	few	TRBJ2-5	TRBV5-4	TGTGCCAGCAGCTCTGCTTTGGGTCTAGGGACCCAGTACTTC	CASSSALGLGTQYF
TRBD2	many	TRBJ2-1	TRBV5-5	TGTGCCAGCAGCCTAGCCGAGCGGGAGCCCCCCATGAATGAGCAGTTCTTC	CASSLAEREPPMNEQFF
TRBD1	NA	TRBJ2-7	TRBV5-1	TGCGCCAGCAGCTTGCGGACAGGGAGGGAGCAGTACTTC	CASSLRTGREQYF
NA	many	TRBJ1-4	TRBV5-1	TGCGCCAGCAGCTTGGCCGTTCAGGGCTTAAATGAAAAACTGTTTTTT	CASSLAVQGLNEKLFF
NA	many	TRBJ2-7	TRBV6-1	TGTGCCAGCACCCCGCCGGGCGCCTCCTACGAGCAGTACTTC	CASTPPGASYEQYF
TRBD2	many	TRBJ2-2	TRBV12-3/TRBV12-4	TGTGCCAGCAGGGAGACTAGCGGGAGTGGCACCGGGGAGCTGTTTTTT	CASRETSGSGTGELFF
NA	NA	TRBJ2-7	TRBV13	TGTGCCAGCAGCTTCGACGGGGAGCAGTACTTC	CASSFDGEQYF
NA	many	TRBJ2-5	TRBV5-1	TGCGCCAGCAGCTTGGAGGGGAACATGAAAGAGACCCAGTACTTC	CASSLEGNMKETQYF
NA	many	TRBJ1-6	TRBV4-3	TGCGCCAGCAGCCAAGCGGCGAGCTCCTATAATTCACCCCTCCACTTT	CASSQAASSYNSPLHF
TRBD2	few	TRBJ2-7	TRBV11-1	TGTGCCAGCAGCTTAGCGGGGGGAGGGGTCGTTGCCTACGAGCAGTACTTC	CASSLAGGGVVAYEQYF
TRBD2	few	TRBJ2-5	TRBV14	TGTGCCAGCAGCCCCCGACTAGCAACGGGAGAGACCCAGTACTTC	CASSPRLATGETQYF
TRBD2	few	TRBJ2-6	TRBV6-2/TRBV6-3	TGTGCCAGCAGTTACTCAAACCTAGCGGGAATAGGGACGGCTGGGGCCAACGTCCTGACTTTC	CASSYSNLAGIGTAGANVLTF
NA	many	TRBJ1-4	TRBV12-3/TRBV12-4	NA	CASSSSTGAKEKLFF
NA	many	TRBJ2-1	TRBV6-2/TRBV6-3	TGTGCCAGCAGTCAGCTAGGAACCTACAATGAGCAGTTCTTC	CASSQLGTYNEQFF
TRBD2	NA	TRBJ2-7	TRBV7-7	TGTGCTAGCAGCCGACTAGCGGGAGAGGTGCAGTACTTC	CASSRLAGEVQYF
NA	few	TRBJ1-1	TRBV18	TGTGCCAGCTCACCCCGGGGGGACGCTGAAGCTTTCTTT	CASSPRGDAEAFF
TRBD1	many	TRBJ2-5	TRBV20-1	TGCAGTGCTACATACAGGGGACAAGAGACCCAGTACTTC	CSATYRGQETQYF
TRBD2	few	TRBJ2-1	TRBV19	TGTGCCAGTAGTATTGCTAGCGGGCTCTACAATGAGCAGTTCTTC	CASSIASGLYNEQFF
NA	many	TRBJ1-4	TRBV12-3/TRBV12-4	TGTGCCAGCAGTCCAGACAGATCTAGGGAAAAACTGTTTTTT	CASSPDRSREKLFF
NA	NA	TRBJ2-7	TRBV19	TGTGCCAGTAGCACCACCAGAGGACCCGCCGGGGAGCAGTACTTC	CASSTTRGPAGEQYF
TRBD1	many	TRBJ1-1	TRBV15	TGTGCCACCAGCAGACCCGACAGGGACGCTGAAGCTTTCTTT	CATSRPDRDAEAFF
TRBD1	many	TRBJ1-2	TRBV7-2	TGTGCCAGCAGCGCCCGACAGGGCACCTATGGCTACACCTTC	CASSARQGTYGYTF
TRBD1	NA	TRBJ2-6	TRBV28	TGTGCCAGCAGTTACCAATGGGGACAGGGGGCTAGAGGGGCCAACGTCCTGACTTTC	CASSYQWGQGARGANVLTF
NA	many	TRBJ2-1	TRBV20-1	TGCAGTGCGCCCCGAAAAGGGGGTAGCTCCTACAATGAGCAGTTCTTC	CSAPRKGGSSYNEQFF
NA	NA	TRBJ1-1	TRBV6-5	TGTGCCAGCAGTGGGGGGGGGAACACTGAAGCTTTCTTT	CASSGGGNTEAFF
TRBD2	few	TRBJ2-7	TRBV7-9	TGTGCCAGCAGCTTAATTTTAGCGGGAGGGTCCGAGCAGTACTTC	CASSLILAGGSEQYF
TRBD2	many	TRBJ2-1	TRBV7-3	TGTGCCAGCAGCCCTAAGCGACTAGCGGGGGGCTCGGACGAGCAGTTCTTC	CASSPKRLAGGSDEQFF